These 12 T cell receptor beta chains originate from one sample sequenced in a study of blood T cell repertoires in COVID-19. Using immunoSEQ multiplex PCR, the repertoire was profiled, and TCRdb retains in-frame clones only, with some absent. Of some 260,000 clones listed, roughly 83% are singletons. Sequenced sample: peripheral blood. These receptors were collected from a man aged 80 or over with acute or convalescent COVID-19.

J is TRBJ2-3 and V is TRBV7-2; 9 positions match TRBD1. The J segment lost 5 bases and the V segment lost 2 bases, leaving 5 bases of the junction unmatched. Germline V lookup: CDR1 SGHTA, CDR2 FQGNSA. The CDR3 length is 15 residues. The CDR3, as DNA: TGTGCCAGCAGCTTAACAGGGGGCGCGGTAGATACGCAGTATTTT. It yields the protein CASSLTGGAVDTQYF.

The chain joins TRBV6-6 to TRBJ1-1, with 10 positions matching TRBD1. This CDR3 has 16 amino acids. The V segment lost 10 bases and the J segment 0 bases; nucleotides outside the gene matches: 11. Germline V CDR1 and CDR2: MNHNY, SVGAGI (reference sequence). This CDR3 reads CANSRQGATLNTEAFF. The CDR3 DNA reads TGTGCCAACAGCCGACAGGGGGCCACGCTGAACACTGAAGCTTTCTTT.

J is TRBJ2-6 and V is TRBV3-1 (or the pseudogene TRBV3-2); the D gene is possibly TRBD2 (6 bases). This CDR3 contains 18 residues. V dropped 0 bases and J dropped 0 bases, with 12 bases sitting between them. CDR1 and CDR2 from the germline V gene are LGHDT and YNNKEL (reference sequence). CDR3 bases: TGTGCCAGCAGCCAAGAGGGGGGAGCGGTCTCTGGGGCCAACGTCCTGACTTTC. Residues: CASSQEGGAVSGANVLTF.

This chain uses TRBV5-1 with TRBJ2-1, with a tentative D call TRBD2 (7 bases). V lost 3 bases, J lost 1 base, and 14 bases lay in between. The CDR3 is 16 residues long. CDR1 and CDR2 from the germline V gene are SGHRS and YFSETQ. For the CDR3, the DNA is TGCGCCAGCAGCTCTCAGGGGAGGGTATCCTACAATGAGCAGTTCTTC. Protein sequence: CASSSQGRVSYNEQFF.

The chain recombines TRBV27 with TRBJ1-4; TRBD1 might be the D (6 bases). V was clipped by 5 bases and J by 8 bases, with 15 bases between them. This CDR3 spans 14 amino acids. The germline gives CDR1 MNHEY, CDR2 SMNVEV (reference sequence). CDR3 residues: CASSPRGGAEKLFF. DNA of the CDR3: TGTGCCAGCAGTCCCCGGGGGGGCGCGGAAAAACTGTTTTTT.

This rearrangement joins TRBV6-5 to TRBJ2-7; weak D call: TRBD2 (5 bases). With 6 bases removed from V and 3 bases from J, the gap between germline ends came to 6 bases. This CDR3 has 11 residues. Germline values: CDR1 MNHEY, CDR2 SVGAGI. CDR3 bases: TGTGCCAGCAGGGGGAGCTACGAGCAGTACTTC. Its translation: CASRGSYEQYF.

This clone was seen only once. The J gene is TRBJ1-4, the V gene TRBV5-4, with D hard to call. CDR1 SGHNT and CDR2 YYREEE come from the germline V gene (reference sequence). The CDR3 is 15 residues long. V dropped 0 bases and J dropped 0 bases, with 6 bases sitting between them. The CDR3 nucleotides are TGTGCCAGCAGCTTGGGTGGAGCAACTAATGAAAAACTGTTTTTT. It is translated as CASSLGGATNEKLFF. Full variable domain (outside the CDR3, taken from reference TRBV5-4 and TRBJ1-4): ETGVTQSPTHLIKTRGQQVTLRCSSQSGHNTVSWYQQALGQGPQFIFQYYREEENGRGNFPPRFSGLQFPNYSSELNVNALELDDSALYLCASSLGGATNEKLFFGSGTQLSVL.

V usage is TRBV6-5 and J usage is TRBJ1-1; D is perhaps TRBD1 (5 bases). Deletions cut 3 bases from V and 5 bases from J, with 13 bases between. CDR3 length: 14 residues. Germline V gene lookup returns CDR1 MNHEY and CDR2 SVGAGI. For the CDR3, the DNA is TGTGCCAGCAGTTATGGGGTTGGGGGGACTGAAGCTTTCTTT. It is translated as CASSYGVGGTEAFF.

This chain uses TRBV6-4 with TRBJ2-3, with TRBD1 as a possible D gene (5 bases). The V end lost 0 bases, the J end lost 4 bases, and 8 bases lay between the germline ends. CDR1 is MRHNA and CDR2 is SNTAGT in the germline V gene. The CDR3 runs 14 residues. In DNA form, the CDR3 reads TGTGCCAGCAGTGACTCGGGGCGAGCAGATACGCAGTATTTT. As protein: CASSDSGRADTQYF.

This chain links TRBV28 with TRBJ1-2; TRBD1 matches 8 bases. CDR3 length equals 14 residues. Germline lookup yields CDR1 MDHEN and CDR2 SYDVKM. V shed 4 bases and J 4 bases; nucleotides not matched to a gene: 5. CDR3 amino acids: CASSSTGEGYGYTF. DNA of the CDR3: TGTGCCAGCAGTTCGACAGGGGAAGGCTATGGCTACACCTTC.

This CDR3 reads CASSSGLAGSTQYF. DNA of the CDR3: TGTGCCAGCAGTAGTGGACTAGCGGGATCAACCCAGTACTTC. The gene calls are TRBV2 and TRBJ2-5, with 12 bases lining up with TRBD2. Germline V gene data show CDR1 as SNHLY and CDR2 as FYNNEI. The CDR3 sequence is 14 residues long. Trimming cost V 5 bases and J 8 bases; bases outside gene matches: 6.

The table lists this clone with a few counts. This chain connects TRBV19 to TRBJ2-7; D may be TRBD1 (6 bases). The CDR3 length is 16 residues. The germline gives CDR1 LNHDA, CDR2 SQIVND (reference sequence). Trimming left V 3 bases short and J 5 bases short, with 20 bases between. CDR3 DNA sequence: TGTGCCAGTAGTATTTTTCGGGCAGGGGTAAGAGACGAGCAGTACTTC. Its protein product is CASSIFRAGVRDEQYF.